This T cell receptor beta chain was found in a study of long-term antiretroviral therapy in people with HIV. General study points: CDR3 lengths in HIV samples spanned a narrower range than controls. ART-treated samples gained diversity yet remained below transplant donor controls.

Comments on this clone: What it recognizes is unknown.

The immunoSEQ assay was v3.0, run at survey level. Sequencing was designed to cover roughly 40,000-50,000 T-cell genomes in each sample. Generated by immunoSEQ multiplex PCR, the TCRdb table keeps only in-frame clones and is missing some. The table lists about 21,000 clones, 82% of them singletons. Germline assignment: CDR1 MGHRA and CDR2 YSYEKL. Trimming pared 0 bases from V and 4 bases from J, leaving 12 bases between. This CDR3 is built from 16 residues. Donors needed at least one pre-ART PBMC sample plus at least two post-ART samples. This chain connects TRBV4-1 to TRBJ2-2, with D possibly matching TRBD1 (5 bases). The clonotype originates from a man over 45 with HIV. The sequenced sample was unsorted PBMCs, obtained at the start of antiretroviral therapy. The CDR3 here is CASSQEPGLSTGELFF. DNA of the CDR3: TGCGCCAGCAGCCAAGAGCCAGGGCTTTCCACCGGGGAGCTGTTTTTT.